This record concerns one TCR beta chain sequence. This sample was included in a study of OX40 agonist ivuxolimab in advanced cancers. For the study at large: Two patients with cutaneous melanoma and one with hepatocellular carcinoma, three in total, showed partial responses.

TCRdb keeps only in-frame clones here, not all; method: immunoSEQ multiplex PCR. The data hold around 67,000 clones, with approximately 80% observed a single time. The germline gives CDR1 SEHNR, CDR2 FQNEAQ (reference sequence). Trimming stripped 1 base from V and 3 bases from J, with 10 bases between. The CDR3 extends over 14 amino acids. The sample was CD4+ or CD8+ T cells sorted from blood, taken in a trial of the OX40 agonist ivuxolimab. The receptor comes from an adult with an advanced solid tumor such as melanoma, head and neck, liver or kidney cancer. The V and J genes are TRBV7-9 and TRBJ2-7, with TRBD2 as a possible D gene (6 bases). In nucleotides, the CDR3 is TGTGCCAGCAGCTTAGGTAGCGGAAGCTACGAGCAGTACTTC. It yields the protein CASSLGSGSYEQYF.